What follows are 9 T cell receptor beta chains derived from one specimen sequenced in a study (dated by TCRdb to between 2021 and 2023). Library creation used the immunoSEQ multiplex PCR assay. TCRdb retrieved this table from immuneACCESS and kept in-frame rearrangements only. Not all clones are present; in checked studies, unresolved V genes account for under half, and no reason is known for the remainder. The sample profile shows tens of thousands of clones; 80% to 95% of them were found once. Together, the top ten hold about 10% of the sample. Sequenced sample: PBMCs. These receptors were taken from a man aged 40-49 years with rheumatoid arthritis.

This chain joins TRBV30 and TRBJ1-2, with TRBD1 identical over 8 bases. CDR1 and CDR2 from the germline V gene are GTSNPN and SVGIG (reference sequence). This CDR3 has 14 residues. V shed 6 bases, J shed 5 bases, and the junction held 11 bases outside the gene matches. The CDR3 sequence is CACQPQGAWYGYTF. CDR3 sequence (DNA): TGTGCCTGTCAGCCCCAGGGGGCATGGTATGGCTACACCTTC. Using reference TRBV30 and TRBJ1-2 for the parts outside the CDR3, the full variable domain is SQTIHQWPATLVQPVGSPLSLECTVEGTSNPNLYWYRQAAGRGLQLLFYSVGIGQISSEVPQNLSASRPQDRQFILSSKKLLLSDSGFYLCACQPQGAWYGYTFGSGTRLTVV.

J is TRBJ2-3 and V is TRBV7-2; 11 bases map to TRBD2. The CDR3 loop spans 17 amino acids. Germline V gives CDR1 SGHTA, CDR2 FQGNSA. V was clipped by 1 base and J by 6 bases; unmatched bases: 9. CDR3 DNA: TGTGCCAGCAGCTTAGATGGGCTAGCGGGAGGCGCGGATACGCAGTATTTT. This sequence encodes CASSLDGLAGGADTQYF.

Only a few counts were recorded for this clone. The rearrangement uses TRBV4-1 and TRBJ1-5; 7 bases agree with TRBD1. CDR3 length: 16 residues. The germline V gene has CDR1 MGHRA and CDR2 YSYEKL. V was pared by 4 bases and J by 6 bases, with 12 bases of the junction left unmatched. Here the CDR3 reads CASSPSQGGHPQPQHF. Here the CDR3 DNA reads TGCGCCAGCAGCCCGAGCCAGGGGGGTCACCCTCAGCCCCAGCATTTT.

V usage is TRBV29-1 and J usage is TRBJ1-1; 7 positions match TRBD1. CDR1 SQVTM and CDR2 ANQGSEA come from the germline V gene. The V gene end was trimmed by 2 bases and the J gene end by 3 bases; junction bases not matched to a gene: 3. The CDR3 runs to 13 residues. The CDR3 bases are TGCAGCGTTGAATTGGGACAGCACACTGAAGCTTTCTTT. This gives the protein CSVELGQHTEAFF.

The rearrangement uses TRBV6-6 and TRBJ2-1; D call uncertain. Trimming took 0 bases from V and 8 from J, leaving 8 bases between them. CDR1 and CDR2 from the germline V gene are MNHNY and SVGAGI (reference sequence). CDR3 length: 13 amino acids. The CDR3 sequence is CASSYSTGYEQFF. DNA of the CDR3: TGTGCCAGCAGTTACTCGACCGGGTATGAGCAGTTCTTC.

The rearrangement joins TRBV7-9 to TRBJ1-6, with D tentatively TRBD1 (5 bases). The CDR3 sequence is 16 residues long. The germline CDR1 and CDR2 sequences are SEHNR and FQNEAQ (reference sequence). The V and J ends lost 3 bases and 7 bases respectively, with 16 bases between them. CDR3: CASSFGLGPKNSPLHF. The CDR3 DNA is TGTGCCAGCAGCTTCGGTTTGGGACCGAAAAATTCACCCCTCCACTTT.

In this sample, this clone turned up once. This sequence joins TRBV9 and TRBJ1-1; unclear D gene. CDR3 length: 14 amino acids. Per the germline V gene, CDR1 is SGDLS and CDR2 is YYNGEE. Trimming cost V 0 bases and J 3 bases, with 9 bases left between them. The CDR3 here is CASSVEVEDTEAFF. CDR3 bases: TGTGCCAGCAGCGTAGAGGTAGAGGACACTGAAGCTTTCTTT.

This chain joins TRBV6-2 or TRBV6-3 and TRBJ2-1, with 7 bases matching TRBD1. This CDR3 has 15 amino acids. Germline V gene lookup returns CDR1 MNHEY and CDR2 SVGEGT. V gave up 6 bases and J gave up 4 bases; unmatched junction bases: 9. As DNA, the CDR3 is TGTGCCAGCAGCCCCCGGACAGGAAATTACAATGAGCAGTTCTTC. This codes for CASSPRTGNYNEQFF.

This clone occurred a few times. The rearrangement uses TRBV7-8 and TRBJ1-1; D uncertain. CDR3 length: 13 residues. Germline loops: CDR1 SGHVS, CDR2 FQNEAQ. V gave up 4 bases and J gave up 5 bases, with 11 bases separating them. CDR3 bases: TGTGCCAGCAGCTATCTGGGCGCTACTGAAGCTTTCTTT. This translates into CASSYLGATEAFF.